The 31 T cell receptor beta chains presented below share a single source sample, sequenced in a study of T cell responses to AZD1222 COVID-19 vaccine. Sequencing used immunoSEQ multiplex PCR; TCRdb keeps in-frame clones, though not all of them. This sample yields around 79,000 clones, of which roughly 85% are seen a single time; roughly 1.6% belongs to the top ten. Sequenced material: peripheral blood, taken on day 0 of AZD1222 vaccination. The receptors derive from an adult in good health.

The gene calls are TRBV18 and TRBJ2-6; 11 bases agree with TRBD1. Germline values: CDR1 KGHSH, CDR2 LQKENI. Losses at the gene ends were 4 bases for V and 2 bases for J; bases not matched to a gene: 4. This CDR3 contains 17 residues. CDR3 sequence: CASSLGQGGTGANVLTF. The CDR3 DNA is TGTGCCAGCTCACTGGGACAGGGGGGAACTGGGGCCAACGTCCTGACTTTC.

The chain joins TRBV19 to TRBJ1-1; 7 nucleotides agree with TRBD1. CDR3 size: 14 residues. Germline V gene lookup returns CDR1 LNHDA and CDR2 SQIVND (reference sequence). V was pared by 3 bases and J by 4 bases, with 5 bases of the junction left unmatched. This CDR3 reads CASSIIRGTTEAFF. The CDR3 bases are TGTGCCAGTAGTATCATCAGGGGGACCACTGAAGCTTTCTTT.

The chain recombines TRBV5-1 with TRBJ2-3; the match to TRBD2 covers 9 bases. Germline values: CDR1 SGHRS, CDR2 YFSETQ. V lost 2 bases, J lost 0 bases, and 4 bases stayed unmatched. The CDR3 has 16 residues. DNA of the CDR3: TGCGCCAGCAGCTTATTAGCGGGGGCTAGCACAGATACGCAGTATTTT. It codes for CASSLLAGASTDTQYF.

This chain links TRBV5-4 with TRBJ2-7, with D possibly matching TRBD2 (6 bases). The V and J ends lost 5 bases and 3 bases respectively, with 21 bases between them. CDR1 and CDR2 (germline): SGHNT, YYREEE (reference sequence). This CDR3 spans 16 amino acids. The CDR3 is CASSTRRGPVDYEQYF. The CDR3 DNA reads as TGTGCCAGCAGTACCCGGCGGGGCCCTGTCGACTACGAGCAGTACTTC.

This chain connects TRBV10-3 to TRBJ2-3; 9 nucleotides line up with TRBD2. Germline loops: CDR1 ENHRY, CDR2 SYGVKD. This CDR3 comprises 16 residues. J lost 0 bases, V lost 6 bases, and 7 bases had no gene match. The CDR3, as DNA: TGTGCCATCAGACAAGGACTAGCGTCTAGCACAGATACGCAGTATTTT. It is translated as CAIRQGLASSTDTQYF.

The chain uses TRBV5-5 and TRBJ1-5; D uncertain. Per germline, CDR1 SGHKS and CDR2 YYEKEE (reference sequence). This CDR3 is built from 15 residues. V shed 1 base and J shed 7 bases, with 15 bases lying between them. The chain's CDR3 is CASSLMGRVRQPQHF. Written as DNA, the CDR3 is TGTGCCAGCAGCTTGATGGGTCGGGTCAGGCAGCCCCAGCATTTT.

The rearrangement joins TRBV6-5 to TRBJ1-6; no clear D. V was clipped by 3 bases and J by 7 bases, with 16 bases between them. The CDR3 length is 16 residues. The germline V gene has CDR1 MNHEY and CDR2 SVGAGI. The DNA of the CDR3 is TGTGCCAGCAGTTATCAGGTCCCAACCTGGAATTCACCCCTCCACTTT. The encoded protein is CASSYQVPTWNSPLHF.

The CDR3 here is CASSPGQPYYEQYF. The CDR3 bases are TGTGCCAGCTCACCCGGGCAGCCCTACTACGAGCAGTACTTC. The chain carries TRBV18 and TRBJ2-7; D not resolved. The CDR3 is made up of 14 amino acids. The V end lost 3 bases, the J end lost 3 bases, and 12 bases lay between the germline ends. Germline values: CDR1 KGHSH, CDR2 LQKENI.

This clone was seen more than once but under ten times. V and J are TRBV6-5 and TRBJ2-7; D is ambiguous. Germline CDR1 reads MNHEY; CDR2 reads SVGAGI. Trimming cost V 4 bases and J 2 bases, with 12 bases left between them. This CDR3 has 14 residues. CDR3 sequence (DNA): TGTGCCAGCAGTTCGACACAACTTCCCTACGAGCAGTACTTC. Translated, it gives CASSSTQLPYEQYF.

The gene calls are TRBV5-1 and TRBJ1-1; 12 bases line up with TRBD1. Germline-derived CDR1 and CDR2 are SGHRS and YFSETQ. Trimming removed 4 bases from V and 10 bases from J; junction bases left unmatched: 11. This CDR3 comprises 15 residues. This chain's CDR3 is CASSKLGQGAYGAFF. The CDR3 DNA reads TGCGCCAGCAGCAAATTGGGACAGGGGGCTTACGGAGCTTTCTTT.

The chain employs TRBV2 and TRBJ2-7, with D maybe TRBD2 (5 bases). The CDR3 contains 15 residues. The germline V gene encodes CDR1 SNHLY and CDR2 FYNNEI. The ends were cut back, 2 bases at V and 2 bases at J, with 13 bases in the middle. For the CDR3, the DNA is TGTGCCAGCAGTGAAAACGGGGTCCCGACCTACGAGCAGTACTTC. This translates into CASSENGVPTYEQYF.

The chain couples TRBV2 to TRBJ1-1; TRBD1 might be the D (6 bases). The germline V and J ends were trimmed by 7 bases and 5 bases, with 20 bases remaining between them. Germline V gene lookup returns CDR1 SNHLY and CDR2 FYNNEI. The CDR3 extends over 15 amino acids. The CDR3 spells CASTPTSSGETEAFF. CDR3 coding DNA: TGTGCCAGCACGCCCACTTCCTCAGGGGAGACTGAAGCTTTCTTT.

The chain combines TRBV5-1 with TRBJ2-7, with TRBD1 as a possible D gene (5 bases). Germline CDR1 and CDR2: SGHRS and YFSETQ. This CDR3 is built from 18 residues. Between the trimmed V and J ends, which lost 4 bases and 2 bases, there was a span of 25 bases. As DNA, the CDR3 is TGCGCCAGCAGCCTCCAGGGCAGAGGAGCCCATATGCCCTACGAGCAGTACTTC. This codes for CASSLQGRGAHMPYEQYF.

The V call is TRBV19, the J call TRBJ1-5; perhaps TRBD1 as D (5 bases). This CDR3 has 16 amino acids. From germline, CDR1 is LNHDA and CDR2 SQIVND (reference sequence). Trimming removed 6 bases from V and 5 bases from J, with 20 bases in between. The CDR3 DNA reads TGTGCCAGTAGCCTCACGGACGGAGGAGGGGATCAGCCCCAGCATTTT. Encoded protein: CASSLTDGGGDQPQHF.

The chain joins TRBV7-9 to TRBJ2-2; D remains unclear. The germline CDR1 and CDR2 sequences are SEHNR and FQNEAQ (reference sequence). Between the trimmed V and J ends, which lost 5 bases and 2 bases, there was a span of 15 bases. This CDR3 has 16 amino acids. This CDR3 reads CASSQPSTINTGELFF. CDR3 nucleotide sequence: TGTGCCAGCAGCCAACCATCCACGATTAACACCGGGGAGCTGTTTTTT.

The table lists this clone with a few counts. The chain employs TRBV6-6 and TRBJ2-1; 11 nucleotides align to TRBD1. Germline CDR1 is MNHNY and CDR2 is SVGAGI (reference sequence). The CDR3 length is 14 residues. The V segment lost 6 bases and the J segment 8 bases; nucleotides outside the gene matches: 6. The CDR3 DNA is TGTGCCAGCAGCCCCGGACAGGGGGCCGATGAGCAGTTCTTC. Its translation: CASSPGQGADEQFF.

The chain has TRBV5-1 and TRBJ1-1; weak D call: TRBD1 (5 bases). The V end lost 4 bases, the J end lost 5 bases, and 15 bases lay between the germline ends. Germline values: CDR1 SGHRS, CDR2 YFSETQ. There are 14 residues in the CDR3. DNA for the CDR3: TGCGCCAGCAGCCCCTCGGGGGTAGGGACTGAAGCTTTCTTT. Translating it yields CASSPSGVGTEAFF.

This chain links TRBV18 with TRBJ1-1; no reliable D call. Per germline, CDR1 KGHSH and CDR2 LQKENI. The CDR3 extends over 14 amino acids. V was clipped by 2 bases and J by 1 base, with 8 bases between them. DNA of the CDR3: TGTGCCAGCTCACCAGTTCAAGGGAACACTGAAGCTTTCTTT. Protein sequence: CASSPVQGNTEAFF. Combining the CDR3 with reference TRBV18 and TRBJ1-1 gives the whole variable domain NAGVMQNPRHLVRRRGQEARLRCSPMKGHSHVYWYRQLPEEGLKFMVYLQKENIIDESGMPKERFSAEFPKEGPSILRIQQVVRGDSAAYFCASSPVQGNTEAFFGQGTRLTVV.

This clone has only one observation. This chain links TRBV6-4 with TRBJ2-3; D might be TRBD2 (5 bases). The V and J ends lost 6 bases and 8 bases respectively, with 9 bases between them. The CDR3 has 11 amino acids. The germline V gene has CDR1 MRHNA and CDR2 SNTAGT. The CDR3, as DNA: TGTGCCAGCAGCGAGGGTGCTACGCAGTATTTT. Translation: CASSEGATQYF.

The chain combines TRBV7-9 with TRBJ1-1; weak D call: TRBD1 (5 bases). Germline values: CDR1 SEHNR, CDR2 FQNEAQ (reference sequence). The CDR3 contains 15 residues. Trimming stripped 1 base from V and 0 bases from J, with 9 bases between. CDR3 protein: CASSLGGVLNTEAFF. The CDR3 DNA reads as TGTGCCAGCAGCTTAGGAGGGGTCTTGAACACTGAAGCTTTCTTT.

This chain uses TRBV7-8 with TRBJ1-5; D remains ambiguous. The CDR3 extends over 15 amino acids. Germline V lookup: CDR1 SGHVS, CDR2 FQNEAQ. Trimming removed 4 bases at V and 3 bases at J, with 13 bases between. CDR3 nucleotides: TGTGCCAGCAGCTCCCGCCTGGGCTCCAATCAGCCCCAGCATTTT. Amino acid sequence: CASSSRLGSNQPQHF.

The chain links TRBV7-9 to TRBJ2-7; no clear D. Trimming pared 5 bases from V and 2 bases from J, leaving 13 bases between. This CDR3 spans 14 amino acids. CDR1 and CDR2 (germline): SEHNR, FQNEAQ (reference sequence). The CDR3 coding sequence is TGTGCCAGCAGCCCCGACATTATCGCCTACGAGCAGTACTTC. The encoded protein is CASSPDIIAYEQYF.

This chain links TRBV19 with TRBJ1-4; the D gene is possibly TRBD1 (6 bases). The germline gives CDR1 LNHDA, CDR2 SQIVND (reference sequence). CDR3 length: 13 residues. V was clipped by 8 bases and J by 7 bases, with 14 bases between them. The CDR3 coding sequence is TGTGCCAGTGGATACGAGGGGGGTGAAAAACTGTTTTTT. Residues: CASGYEGGEKLFF. Based on the CDR3 plus reference TRBV19 and TRBJ1-4, the full variable domain is DGGITQSPKYLFRKEGQNVTLSCEQNLNHDAMYWYRQDPGQGLRLIYYSQIVNDFQKGDIAEGYSVSREKKESFPLTVTSAQKNPTAFYLCASGYEGGEKLFFGSGTQLSVL.

The V call is TRBV5-1, the J call TRBJ1-2; D ambiguous. The V and J ends lost 0 bases and 6 bases respectively, with 15 bases between them. Germline V gene sequence: CDR1 SGHRS, CDR2 YFSETQ. This CDR3 comprises 15 residues. DNA of the CDR3: TGCGCCAGCAGCTTGGACGGCCAACTGGCCCATGGCTACACCTTC. Encoded protein: CASSLDGQLAHGYTF.

This clone was detected only once. The chain couples TRBV7-9 to TRBJ1-5, with TRBD1 as a possible D gene (5 bases). This CDR3 spans 15 amino acids. Germline CDR1 and CDR2: SEHNR and FQNEAQ (reference sequence). The V and J ends lost 1 base and 7 bases respectively, with 14 bases between them. The CDR3 reads CASSLGGGALQPQHF. The DNA for the CDR3 is TGTGCCAGCAGCTTAGGGGGAGGGGCACTACAGCCCCAGCATTTT.

This rearrangement joins TRBV6-1 to TRBJ2-1; the match to TRBD2 covers 8 bases. The CDR3 has 16 residues. Germline CDR1 and CDR2: MNHNS and SASEGT. Trimming took 2 bases from V and 2 from J; bases not matched to a gene: 5. CDR3 sequence: CASSEYVSGAYNEQFF. The CDR3 DNA reads TGTGCCAGCAGTGAATATGTTAGCGGGGCCTACAATGAGCAGTTCTTC.

This chain joins TRBV5-1 and TRBJ2-2, with D possibly matching TRBD1 (5 bases). The CDR3 has 14 amino acids. Between the trimmed V and J ends, which lost 5 bases and 5 bases, there was a span of 13 bases. The germline V gene encodes CDR1 SGHRS and CDR2 YFSETQ. The CDR3 reads CASRPDTVTGELFF. The DNA for the CDR3 is TGCGCCAGCAGACCGGACACCGTGACCGGGGAGCTGTTTTTT.

The chain is built from TRBV7-9 and TRBJ1-2; D remains unclear. Germline lookup yields CDR1 SEHNR and CDR2 FQNEAQ (reference sequence). There are 12 residues in the CDR3. V was clipped by 5 bases and J by 8 bases, with 12 bases between them. The CDR3 DNA follows: TGTGCCAGCAGCCATGGTCTCGGCGGCTACACCTTC. Translated: CASSHGLGGYTF.

CDR3 in amino acids: CASSPPMAGELFF. The CDR3 bases are TGCGCCAGCAGCCCCCCCATGGCCGGGGAGCTGTTTTTT. V is TRBV5-1 and J is TRBJ2-2, with no clear D. This CDR3 spans 13 amino acids. V lost 4 bases, J lost 6 bases, and 10 bases lay in between. CDR1 is SGHRS, CDR2 YFSETQ, per germline. The variable domain in full, completed from reference TRBV5-1 and TRBJ2-2, reads KAGVTQTPRYLIKTRGQQVTLSCSPISGHRSVSWYQQTPGQGLQFLFEYFSETQRNKGNFPGRFSGRQFSNSRSEMNVSTLELGDSALYLCASSPPMAGELFFGEGSRLTVL.

This rearrangement joins TRBV18 to TRBJ2-7; D uncertain. The ends were cut back, 0 bases at V and 3 bases at J, with 6 bases in the middle. The CDR3 length is 13 residues. CDR1 is KGHSH and CDR2 is LQKENI in the germline V gene. This chain's CDR3 is CASSPPASYEQYF. As DNA, the CDR3 is TGTGCCAGCTCACCACCGGCCAGCTACGAGCAGTACTTC. Using reference TRBV18 and TRBJ2-7 for the parts outside the CDR3, the full variable domain is NAGVMQNPRHLVRRRGQEARLRCSPMKGHSHVYWYRQLPEEGLKFMVYLQKENIIDESGMPKERFSAEFPKEGPSILRIQQVVRGDSAAYFCASSPPASYEQYFGPGTRLTVT.

J is TRBJ1-5 and V is TRBV2, with TRBD1 identical over 7 bases. J was trimmed by 3 bases and V by 6 bases; bases with no gene match: 5. Germline loops: CDR1 SNHLY, CDR2 FYNNEI. This CDR3 spans 14 amino acids. The CDR3 region is CASRSTGDNQPQHF. DNA of the CDR3: TGTGCCAGCAGAAGTACAGGGGACAATCAGCCCCAGCATTTT.